This is a list of T cell receptor beta chains from one sample in a study of control samples from healthy donors and cancer patients. Sequencing was performed with immunoSEQ multiplex PCR; in TCRdb, only in-frame clones are kept and a portion is missing. Counted here are roughly 100,000 clones, roughly 92% occurring once; the ten biggest clones make up around 3%. Sequences were obtained from blood. These receptors were taken from a human donor in good health. The donor label of this sample is uncertain. Each CDR3 is given with its conserved first and last residue.

length: 14; J: TRBJ2-7; V: TRBV7-2; CDR3: CASSRTSTRYEQYF
length: 11; J: TRBJ2-1; V: TRBV2; CDR3: CAGELRRGQFF
length: 14; J: TRBJ1-2; V: TRBV6-2/TRBV6-3; CDR3: CASSYPDRVGGYTF
length: 17; J: TRBJ1-6; V: TRBV25-1; CDR3: CASSEMASGGIDSPLHF
length: 16; J: TRBJ1-2; V: TRBV3-1/TRBV3-2; CDR3: CASSQAPGGIGYGYTF
length: 15; J: TRBJ1-1; V: TRBV5-4; CDR3: CASSVPTGGNTEAFF
length: 15; J: TRBJ2-7; V: TRBV7-8; CDR3: CASSPHGQGSYEQYF
length: 14; J: TRBJ1-2; V: TRBV27; CDR3: CASSLSKGSYGYTF
length: 15; J: TRBJ1-2; V: TRBV6-5; CDR3: CASTLGGDRLNGYTF
length: 16; J: TRBJ2-1; V: TRBV11-2; CDR3: CASKILGGSSYNEQFF
length: 15; J: TRBJ2-2; V: TRBV6-5; CDR3: CASSYSGTGTGELFF
length: 14; J: TRBJ2-5; V: TRBV5-5; CDR3: CASSFLGEGETQYF
length: 14; J: TRBJ1-5; V: TRBV9; CDR3: CASSAGQGNQPQHF
length: 14; J: TRBJ1-2; V: TRBV24-1; CDR3: CATSDSDSNYGYTF
length: 13; J: TRBJ2-7; V: TRBV6-5; CDR3: CASSYAQGLEQYF
length: 15; J: TRBJ1-3; V: TRBV2; CDR3: CASSGLRPSGNTIYF
length: 15; J: TRBJ2-3; V: TRBV5-6; CDR3: CASNLQQGFTDTQYF
length: 14; J: TRBJ1-4; V: TRBV9; CDR3: CASSVDGTGGKLFF
length: 15; J: TRBJ1-1; V: TRBV30; CDR3: CAWSDRGGVNTEAFF
length: 16; J: TRBJ1-3; V: TRBV21-1; CDR3: CASSHSGTDPGNTIYF
length: 15; J: TRBJ2-3; V: TRBV7-8; CDR3: CASSLGTGVGDTQYF
length: 16; J: TRBJ1-2; V: TRBV19; CDR3: CASSIGVSNRVDGYTF
length: 13; J: TRBJ1-4; V: TRBV6-5; CDR3: CASRSGGNEKLFF
length: 15; J: TRBJ1-1; V: TRBV5-1; CDR3: CASSPNGGPNTEAFF
length: 17; J: TRBJ1-6; V: TRBV10-3; CDR3: CAISSTGQGMGNSPLHF
length: 13; J: TRBJ1-3; V: TRBV3-1/TRBV3-2; CDR3: CASLQKGGNTIYF
length: 14; J: TRBJ2-2; V: TRBV19; CDR3: CASDVGKNTGELFF
length: 17; J: TRBJ2-5; V: TRBV5-6; CDR3: CASSFDRGGLDGETQYF
length: 15; J: TRBJ2-2; V: TRBV7-8; CDR3: CASSRSGSNTGELFF
length: 13; J: TRBJ1-5; V: TRBV12-3/TRBV12-4; CDR3: CASSSNSNQPQHF
length: 13; J: TRBJ1-4; V: TRBV10-3; CDR3: CAIRGDGGEKLFF
length: 13; J: TRBJ1-4; V: TRBV2; CDR3: CATAGTGNEKLFF
length: 13; J: TRBJ2-5; V: TRBV5-1; CDR3: CASSDLSQETQYF
length: 16; J: TRBJ1-3; V: TRBV9; CDR3: CASSESPTGAGNTIYF
length: 16; J: TRBJ2-5; V: TRBV6-6; CDR3: CASSYSTADSGETQYF
length: 12; J: TRBJ1-4; V: TRBV12-3/TRBV12-4; CDR3: CASSALPGILFF
length: 13; J: TRBJ2-1; V: TRBV10-1; CDR3: CASSESQYNEQFF
length: 17; J: TRBJ2-5; V: TRBV11-2; CDR3: CASSLGLRGAESETQYF
length: 17; J: TRBJ1-6; V: TRBV3-1/TRBV3-2; CDR3: CASSQGVLQVNNSPLHF
length: 13; J: TRBJ2-2; V: TRBV3-1/TRBV3-2; CDR3: CASSLGRSGELFF
length: 15; J: TRBJ2-2; V: TRBV30; CDR3: CAWIPTRVATGELFF
length: 16; J: TRBJ1-5; V: TRBV3-1/TRBV3-2; CDR3: CASSQEQGGGNQPQHF
length: 14; J: TRBJ1-2; V: TRBV14; CDR3: CASSPRQACYGYTF
length: 16; J: TRBJ2-2; V: TRBV27; CDR3: CASRMGVSGATGELFF